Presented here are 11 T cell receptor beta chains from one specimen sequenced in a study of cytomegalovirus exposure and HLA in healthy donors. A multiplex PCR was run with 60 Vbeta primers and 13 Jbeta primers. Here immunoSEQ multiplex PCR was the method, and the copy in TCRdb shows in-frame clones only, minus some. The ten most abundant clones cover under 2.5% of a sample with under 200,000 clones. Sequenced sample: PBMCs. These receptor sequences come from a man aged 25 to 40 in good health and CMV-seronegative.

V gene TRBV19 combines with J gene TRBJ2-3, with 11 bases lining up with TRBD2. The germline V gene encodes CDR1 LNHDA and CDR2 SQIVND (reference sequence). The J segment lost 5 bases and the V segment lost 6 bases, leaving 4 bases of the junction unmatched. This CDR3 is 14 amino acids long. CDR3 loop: CASRPGLAVDTQYF. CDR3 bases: TGTGCCAGTAGACCGGGACTAGCGGTAGATACGCAGTATTTT.

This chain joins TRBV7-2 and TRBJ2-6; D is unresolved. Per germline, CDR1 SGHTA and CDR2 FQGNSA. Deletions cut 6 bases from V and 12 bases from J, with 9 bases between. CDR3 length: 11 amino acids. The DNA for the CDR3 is TGTGCCAGCAGTCGTACGGGCGTCCTGACTTTC. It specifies CASSRTGVLTF.

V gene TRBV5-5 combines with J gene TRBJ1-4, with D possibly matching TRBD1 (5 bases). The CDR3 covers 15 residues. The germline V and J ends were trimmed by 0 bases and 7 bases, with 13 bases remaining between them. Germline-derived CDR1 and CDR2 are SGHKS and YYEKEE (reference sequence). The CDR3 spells CASSLGGLGSEKLFF. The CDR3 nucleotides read TGTGCCAGCAGCTTGGGGGGCTTAGGTAGTGAAAAACTGTTTTTT.

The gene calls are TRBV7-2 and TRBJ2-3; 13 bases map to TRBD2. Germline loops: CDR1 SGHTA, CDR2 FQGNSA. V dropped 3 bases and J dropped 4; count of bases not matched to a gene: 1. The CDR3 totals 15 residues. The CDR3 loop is CASSFGTSGADTQYF. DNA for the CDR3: TGTGCCAGCAGCTTCGGGACTAGCGGGGCAGATACGCAGTATTTT.

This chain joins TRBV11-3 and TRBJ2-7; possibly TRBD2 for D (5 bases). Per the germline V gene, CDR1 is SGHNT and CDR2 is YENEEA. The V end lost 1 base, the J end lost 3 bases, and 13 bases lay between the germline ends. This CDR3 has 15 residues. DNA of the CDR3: TGTGCCAGCAGCTTAGTATTCGAGGGAATCTACGAGCAGTACTTC. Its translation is CASSLVFEGIYEQYF.

The CDR3 region is CASSSTGGGGNTIYF. CDR3 nucleotides: TGTGCCAGCAGTTCGACAGGGGGCGGTGGAAACACCATATATTTT. The rearrangement links TRBV6-1 to TRBJ1-3, with 10 nucleotides matching TRBD1. V shed 5 bases, J shed 3 bases, and the junction held 4 bases outside the gene matches. The CDR3 extends over 15 amino acids. Germline assignment: CDR1 MNHNS and CDR2 SASEGT.

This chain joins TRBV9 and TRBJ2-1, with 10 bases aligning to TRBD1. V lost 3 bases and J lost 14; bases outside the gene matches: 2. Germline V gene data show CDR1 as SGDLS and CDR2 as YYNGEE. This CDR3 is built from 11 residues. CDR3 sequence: CASSAGQGKFF. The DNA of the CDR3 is TGTGCCAGCAGCGCGGGACAGGGGAAGTTCTTC.

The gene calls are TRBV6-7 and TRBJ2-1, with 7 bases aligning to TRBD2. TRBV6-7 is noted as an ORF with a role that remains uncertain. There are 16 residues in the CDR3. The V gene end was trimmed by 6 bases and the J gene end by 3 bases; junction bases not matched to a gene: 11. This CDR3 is CASSPWRGLGYNEQFF. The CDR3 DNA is TGTGCCAGCAGCCCCTGGAGAGGACTAGGCTACAATGAGCAGTTCTTC.

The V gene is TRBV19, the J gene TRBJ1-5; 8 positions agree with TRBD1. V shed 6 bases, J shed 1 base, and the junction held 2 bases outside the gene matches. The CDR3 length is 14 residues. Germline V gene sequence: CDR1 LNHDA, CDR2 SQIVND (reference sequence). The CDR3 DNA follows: TGTGCCAGTAGGAACAGGGGGAGCAATCAGCCCCAGCATTTT. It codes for CASRNRGSNQPQHF.

The CDR3 sequence is CASRATGNTEAFF. The CDR3 nucleotides read TGTGCCAGCAGGGCTACAGGGAACACTGAAGCTTTCTTT. The V gene is TRBV27, the J gene TRBJ1-1; TRBD1 is a possible D gene (5 bases). Germline V gene sequence: CDR1 MNHEY, CDR2 SMNVEV (reference sequence). This CDR3 has 13 residues. V lost 6 bases, J lost 1 base, and 9 bases lay in between.

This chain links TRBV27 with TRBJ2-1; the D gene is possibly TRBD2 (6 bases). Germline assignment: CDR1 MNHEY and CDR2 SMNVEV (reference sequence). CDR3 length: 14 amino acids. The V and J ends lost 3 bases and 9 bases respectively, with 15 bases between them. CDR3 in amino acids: CASSFLTGEGEQFF. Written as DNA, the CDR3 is TGTGCCAGCAGTTTCCTGACGGGAGAAGGTGAGCAGTTCTTC.